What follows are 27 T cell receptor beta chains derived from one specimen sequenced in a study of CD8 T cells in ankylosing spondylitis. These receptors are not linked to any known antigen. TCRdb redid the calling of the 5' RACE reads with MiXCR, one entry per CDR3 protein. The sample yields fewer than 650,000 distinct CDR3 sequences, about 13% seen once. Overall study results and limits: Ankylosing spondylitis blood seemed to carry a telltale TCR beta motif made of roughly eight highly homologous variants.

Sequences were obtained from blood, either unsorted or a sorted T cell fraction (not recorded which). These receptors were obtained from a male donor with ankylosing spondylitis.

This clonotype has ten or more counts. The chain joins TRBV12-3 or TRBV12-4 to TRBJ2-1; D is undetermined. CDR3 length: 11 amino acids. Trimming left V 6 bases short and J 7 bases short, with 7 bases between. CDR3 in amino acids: CASSYRNEQFF. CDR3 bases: TGTGCCAGCAGCTATCGGAATGAGCAGTTCTTC.

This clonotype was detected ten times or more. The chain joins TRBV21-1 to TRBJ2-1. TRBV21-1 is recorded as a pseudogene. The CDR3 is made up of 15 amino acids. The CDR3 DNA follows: TGTGCCAGCAGCAAGGACGGTAGCTCCTACAATGAGCAGTTCTTC. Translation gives CASSKDGSSYNEQFF.

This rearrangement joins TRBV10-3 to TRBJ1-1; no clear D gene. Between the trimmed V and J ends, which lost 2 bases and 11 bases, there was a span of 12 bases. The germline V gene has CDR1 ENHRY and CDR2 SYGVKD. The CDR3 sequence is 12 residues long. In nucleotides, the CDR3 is TGTGCCATCAGTGAGGTTTATGGCCTGGCTTTCTTT. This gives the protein CAISEVYGLAFF.

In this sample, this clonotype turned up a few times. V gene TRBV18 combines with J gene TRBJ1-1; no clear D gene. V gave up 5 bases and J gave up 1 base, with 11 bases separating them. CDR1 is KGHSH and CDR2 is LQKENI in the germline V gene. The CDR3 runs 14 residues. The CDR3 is CASSTSGGNTEAFF. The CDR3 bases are TGTGCCAGCTCAACCAGCGGCGGGAACACTGAAGCTTTCTTT.

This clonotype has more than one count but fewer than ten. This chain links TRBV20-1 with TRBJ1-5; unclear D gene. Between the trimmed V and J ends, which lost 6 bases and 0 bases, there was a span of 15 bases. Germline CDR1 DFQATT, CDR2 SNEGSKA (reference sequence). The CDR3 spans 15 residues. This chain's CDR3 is CSAPRSGFSNQPQHF. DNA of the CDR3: TGCAGTGCCCCAAGATCCGGCTTTAGCAATCAGCCCCAGCATTTT.

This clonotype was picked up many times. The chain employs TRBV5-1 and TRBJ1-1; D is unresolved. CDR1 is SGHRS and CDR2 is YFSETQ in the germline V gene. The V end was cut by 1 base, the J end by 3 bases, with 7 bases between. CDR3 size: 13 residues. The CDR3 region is CASSLKEDTEAFF. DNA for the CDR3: TGCGCCAGCAGCTTGAAAGAGGACACTGAAGCTTTCTTT.

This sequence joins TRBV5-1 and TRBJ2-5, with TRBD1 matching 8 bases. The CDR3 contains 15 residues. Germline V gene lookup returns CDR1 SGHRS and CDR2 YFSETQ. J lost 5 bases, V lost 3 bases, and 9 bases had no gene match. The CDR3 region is CASSYGTGGIETQYF. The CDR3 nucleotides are TGCGCCAGCAGCTACGGGACAGGTGGAATTGAGACCCAGTACTTC.

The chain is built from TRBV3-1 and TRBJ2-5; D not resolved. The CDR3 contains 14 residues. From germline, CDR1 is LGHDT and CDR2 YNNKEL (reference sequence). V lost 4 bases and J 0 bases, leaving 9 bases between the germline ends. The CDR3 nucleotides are TGTGCCAGCAGCCGCGGCAGTTACCAAGAGACCCAGTACTTC. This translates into CASSRGSYQETQYF.

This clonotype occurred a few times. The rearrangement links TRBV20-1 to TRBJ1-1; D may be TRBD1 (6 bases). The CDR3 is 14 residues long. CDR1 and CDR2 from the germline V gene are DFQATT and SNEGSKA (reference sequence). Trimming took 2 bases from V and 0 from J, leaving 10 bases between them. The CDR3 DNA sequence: TGCAGTGCTAGAATACAGGGTTTGAACACTGAAGCTTTCTTT. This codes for CSARIQGLNTEAFF.

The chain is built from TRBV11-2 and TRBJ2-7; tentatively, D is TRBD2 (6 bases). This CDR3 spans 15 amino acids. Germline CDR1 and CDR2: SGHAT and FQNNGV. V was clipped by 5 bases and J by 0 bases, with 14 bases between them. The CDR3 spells CASSEGAGSSYEQYF. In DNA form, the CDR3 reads TGTGCCAGCAGCGAGGGTGCCGGGAGCTCCTACGAGCAGTACTTC.

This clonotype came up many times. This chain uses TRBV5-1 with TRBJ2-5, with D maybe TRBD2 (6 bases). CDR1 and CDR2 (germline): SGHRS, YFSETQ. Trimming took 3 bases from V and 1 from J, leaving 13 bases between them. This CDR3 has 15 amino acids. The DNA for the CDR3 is TGCGCCAGCAGCTACCTTTTGCGGGGCCAAGAGACCCAGTACTTC. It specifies CASSYLLRGQETQYF.

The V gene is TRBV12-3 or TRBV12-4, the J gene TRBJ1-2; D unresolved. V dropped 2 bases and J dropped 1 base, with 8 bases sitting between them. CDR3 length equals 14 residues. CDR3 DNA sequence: TGTGCCAGCAGTTTAAAGGCAGTTAACTATGGCTACACCTTC. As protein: CASSLKAVNYGYTF.

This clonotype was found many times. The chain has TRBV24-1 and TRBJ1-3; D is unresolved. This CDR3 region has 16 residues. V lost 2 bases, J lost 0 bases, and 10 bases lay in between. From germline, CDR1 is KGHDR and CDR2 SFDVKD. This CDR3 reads CATSDSRRGSGNTIYF. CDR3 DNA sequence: TGTGCCACCAGTGATTCCCGTCGTGGCTCTGGAAACACCATATATTTT.

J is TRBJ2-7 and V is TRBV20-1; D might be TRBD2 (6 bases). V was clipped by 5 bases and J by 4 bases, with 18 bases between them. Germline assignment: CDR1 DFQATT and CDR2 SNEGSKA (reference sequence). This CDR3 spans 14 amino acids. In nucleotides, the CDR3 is TGCAGTGCTGGAGCGGGCCCCCCCTCTTACGAGCAGTACTTC. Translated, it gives CSAGAGPPSYEQYF.

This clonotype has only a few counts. CDR3 sequence (DNA): TGTGCCAGCAGCCAATCCGCTGGAAACACCATATATTTT. It codes for CASSQSAGNTIYF. V gene TRBV4-2 combines with J gene TRBJ1-3, with D unclear. This CDR3 is built from 13 residues. V lost 2 bases, J lost 2 bases, and 4 bases lay in between. Germline-derived CDR1 and CDR2 are LGHNA and YNFKEQ.

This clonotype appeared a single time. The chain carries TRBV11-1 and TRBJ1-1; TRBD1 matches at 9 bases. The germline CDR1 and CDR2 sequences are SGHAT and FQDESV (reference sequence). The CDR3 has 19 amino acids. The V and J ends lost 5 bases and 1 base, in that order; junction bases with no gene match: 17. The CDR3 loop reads CASSHPQQGAFSGNTEAFF. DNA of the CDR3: TGTGCCAGCAGCCACCCCCAACAGGGGGCCTTTAGCGGGAACACTGAAGCTTTCTTT.

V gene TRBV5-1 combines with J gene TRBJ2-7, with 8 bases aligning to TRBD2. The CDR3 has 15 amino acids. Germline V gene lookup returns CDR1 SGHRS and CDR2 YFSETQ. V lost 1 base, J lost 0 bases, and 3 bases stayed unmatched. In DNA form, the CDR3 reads TGCGCCAGCAGCTTGAAAAGCGGGAGCTCCTACGAGCAGTACTTC. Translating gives CASSLKSGSSYEQYF.

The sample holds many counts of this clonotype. CDR3 in DNA: TGTGCCAGCAGTCCGCTGGTAGCGGGGGCCACAGATACGCAGTATTTT. Translated: CASSPLVAGATDTQYF. V is TRBV3-1 and J is TRBJ2-3; 9 bases are shared with TRBD2. This CDR3 spans 16 amino acids. Per the germline V gene, CDR1 is LGHDT and CDR2 is YNNKEL (reference sequence). Losses at the gene ends were 6 bases for V and 2 bases for J; bases not matched to a gene: 9.

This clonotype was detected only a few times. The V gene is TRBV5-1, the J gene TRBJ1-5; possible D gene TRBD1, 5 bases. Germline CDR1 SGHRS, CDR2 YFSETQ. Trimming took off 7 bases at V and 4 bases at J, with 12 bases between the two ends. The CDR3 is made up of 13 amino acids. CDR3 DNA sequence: TGCGCCAGCGGCAGGGTGCCGAATCAGCCCCAGCATTTT. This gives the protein CASGRVPNQPQHF.

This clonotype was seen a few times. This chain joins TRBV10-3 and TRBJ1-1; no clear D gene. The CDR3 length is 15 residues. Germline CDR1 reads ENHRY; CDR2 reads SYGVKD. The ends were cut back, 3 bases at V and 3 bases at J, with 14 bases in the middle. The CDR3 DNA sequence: TGTGCCATCAGTGAACTGAACCCCTCGTACACTGAAGCTTTCTTT. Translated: CAISELNPSYTEAFF.

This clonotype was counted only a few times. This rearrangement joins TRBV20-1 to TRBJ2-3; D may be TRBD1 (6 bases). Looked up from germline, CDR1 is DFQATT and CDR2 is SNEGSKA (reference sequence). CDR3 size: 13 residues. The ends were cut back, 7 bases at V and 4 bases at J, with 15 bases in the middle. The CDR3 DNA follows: TGCAGTGTTGGGGGCTCGGTTGCAGATACGCAGTATTTT. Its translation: CSVGGSVADTQYF.

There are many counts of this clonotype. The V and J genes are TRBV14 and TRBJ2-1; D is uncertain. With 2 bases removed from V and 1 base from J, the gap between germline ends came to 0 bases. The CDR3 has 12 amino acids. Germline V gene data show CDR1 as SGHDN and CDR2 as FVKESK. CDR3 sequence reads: CASSQSYNEQFF. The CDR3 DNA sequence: TGTGCCAGCAGCCAATCCTACAATGAGCAGTTCTTC.

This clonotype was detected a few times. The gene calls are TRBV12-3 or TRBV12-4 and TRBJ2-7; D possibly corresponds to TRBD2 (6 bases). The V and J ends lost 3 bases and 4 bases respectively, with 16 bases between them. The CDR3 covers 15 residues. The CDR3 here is CASSLGRGGKYEQYF. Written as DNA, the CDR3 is TGTGCCAGCAGTTTGGGGCGGGGTGGTAAGTACGAGCAGTACTTC.

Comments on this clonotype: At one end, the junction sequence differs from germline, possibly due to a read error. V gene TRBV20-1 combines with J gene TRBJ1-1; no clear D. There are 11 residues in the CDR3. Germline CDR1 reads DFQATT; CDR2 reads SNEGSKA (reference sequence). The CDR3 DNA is TGCAGTGCTACTTACTACCCTGATGCTTTCTTT. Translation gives CSATYYPDAFF.

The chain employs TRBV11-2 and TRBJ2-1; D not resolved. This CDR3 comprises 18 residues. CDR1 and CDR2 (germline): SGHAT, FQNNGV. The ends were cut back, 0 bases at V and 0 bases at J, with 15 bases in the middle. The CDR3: CASSLDLLGGISYNEQFF. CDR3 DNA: TGTGCCAGCAGCTTAGATCTATTAGGTGGGATCTCCTACAATGAGCAGTTCTTC.

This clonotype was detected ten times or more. The CDR3 sequence is CAIGQGADTQYF. The CDR3 DNA follows: TGTGCCATCGGGCAGGGAGCAGATACGCAGTATTTT. This sequence joins TRBV10-3 and TRBJ2-3; the D gene could be TRBD1 or TRBD2 (5 bases each). CDR1 is ENHRY, CDR2 SYGVKD, per germline. The CDR3 is made up of 12 amino acids. V dropped 8 bases and J dropped 4 bases, with 10 bases sitting between them.

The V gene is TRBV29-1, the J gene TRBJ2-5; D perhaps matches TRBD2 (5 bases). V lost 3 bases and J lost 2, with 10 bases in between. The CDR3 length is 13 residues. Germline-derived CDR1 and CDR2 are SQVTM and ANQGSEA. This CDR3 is CSVEGVGQETQYF. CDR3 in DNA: TGCAGCGTTGAGGGAGTGGGACAAGAGACCCAGTACTTC.